These 7 T cell receptor beta chains originate from one sample sequenced in a study of spatial heterogeneity in lung cancer. The time point denotes: blood at routine non-recurrence follow-up after resection. Sequencing covered unsorted whole RNA taken from tumor, nontumor lung or frozen PBMC. TCRdb reanalysed the 5' RACE reads using MiXCR and keeps one entry per CDR3 protein. Of some 110,000 distinct CDR3 sequences listed, more than 10% are singletons. The sample consisted of PBMCs, taken at follow-up. All receptors come from a male donor with early-stage non-small cell lung cancer.

The V gene is TRBV18, the J gene TRBJ2-7; D not resolved. V was clipped by 2 bases and J by 0 bases, with 11 bases between them. Germline assignment: CDR1 KGHSH and CDR2 LQKENI. The CDR3 consists of 15 residues. This CDR3 reads CASSPNTLASYEQYF. In DNA form, the CDR3 reads TGTGCCAGCTCACCAAATACCCTTGCCTCCTACGAGCAGTACTTC.

This clonotype was counted ten times or more. This chain joins TRBV11-2 and TRBJ2-4, with unresolved D. This CDR3 has 13 amino acids. The V end lost 7 bases, the J end lost 5 bases, and 12 bases lay between the germline ends. CDR1 is SGHAT, CDR2 FQNNGV, per germline. CDR3 amino acids: CASTQGRENIQYF. As DNA, the CDR3 is TGTGCCAGCACCCAAGGACGGGAAAACATTCAGTACTTC.

This clonotype was picked up a small number of times. This chain links TRBV12-3 or TRBV12-4 with TRBJ1-5, with D tentatively TRBD1 (5 bases). The CDR3 extends over 15 amino acids. Trimming took off 5 bases at V and 6 bases at J, with 17 bases between the two ends. CDR3: CASSKGQAEGQPQHF. In nucleotides, the CDR3 is TGTGCCAGCAGTAAAGGACAAGCCGAGGGTCAGCCCCAGCATTTT.

The chain employs TRBV11-2 and TRBJ1-5; possible D gene TRBD1, 5 bases. This CDR3 has 14 residues. V shed 5 bases and J shed 5 bases, with 13 bases lying between them. Germline lookup yields CDR1 SGHAT and CDR2 FQNNGV. The DNA for the CDR3 is TGTGCCAGCAGCAGCGTCAGGGAGGATCAGCCCCAGCATTTT. It specifies CASSSVREDQPQHF.

This chain joins TRBV20-1 and TRBJ2-5; D gene unclear. Germline V gene lookup returns CDR1 DFQATT and CDR2 SNEGSKA (reference sequence). V was cut by 0 bases and J by 5 bases, with 10 bases left in between. The CDR3 loop spans 13 amino acids. The CDR3 nucleotides are TGCAGTGCTAGAGATTGGAGTTGGGAGACCCAGTACTTC. It codes for CSARDWSWETQYF.

The CDR3 DNA sequence: TGTGCCAGCAGTTTAACGCGATATGGCTACACCTTC. Translated, it gives CASSLTRYGYTF. The gene calls are TRBV12-3 or TRBV12-4 and TRBJ1-2, with D hard to call. There are 12 residues in the CDR3. V was trimmed by 2 bases and J by 5 bases, leaving 6 bases between them.

This sequence joins TRBV15 and TRBJ2-3, with 8 bases that match TRBD1. V gave up 2 bases and J gave up 4 bases; unmatched junction bases: 2. The CDR3 length is 14 residues. Germline V lookup: CDR1 LNHNV, CDR2 YYDKDF (reference sequence). CDR3 sequence: CATSRQGAADTQYF. The CDR3 DNA sequence: TGTGCCACCAGCAGACAGGGGGCCGCAGATACGCAGTATTTT.